These 23 T cell receptor beta chains originate from one sample sequenced in a study of blood T cell repertoires in COVID-19. TCRdb keeps only in-frame clones here, not all; method: immunoSEQ multiplex PCR. The profile shows around 320,000 clones, 75% to 90% of them singletons. The sequenced sample was peripheral blood. These receptor sequences come from a man aged 18 to 29 with active or convalescent COVID-19.

As regards this clone: Other DNA sequences within the sample encode an identical CDR3. The V and J genes are TRBV28 and TRBJ2-5; 7 bases line up with TRBD2. Germline CDR1 MDHEN, CDR2 SYDVKM. V gave up 2 bases and J gave up 1 base; unmatched junction bases: 1. This CDR3 has 14 residues. The CDR3 coding sequence is TGTGCCAGCAGTTTACTAGCGGCCCAAGAGACCCAGTACTTC. Amino acid sequence: CASSLLAAQETQYF.

The rearrangement uses TRBV7-8 and TRBJ1-5; D is unresolved. In germline, CDR1 is SGHVS, CDR2 FQNEAQ. This CDR3 is built from 14 residues. V lost 4 bases, J lost 5 bases, and 12 bases lay in between. Here the CDR3 DNA reads TGTGCCAGCAGCTGGCTTCAGGATCATCAGCCCCAGCATTTT. Translated: CASSWLQDHQPQHF.

This rearrangement joins TRBV23-1 to TRBJ2-7; perhaps TRBD2 as D (6 bases). TRBV23-1 is an ORF; its function is uncertain. The CDR3 has 14 residues. V gave up 6 bases and J gave up 5 bases, with 17 bases separating them. The CDR3 DNA follows: TGCGCCAGCAGGGGGACGGGGGTAATGGACGAGCAGTACTTC. Protein: CASRGTGVMDEQYF.

The chain recombines TRBV11-2 with TRBJ2-7; 9 bases line up with TRBD2. The CDR3 has 13 amino acids. Per germline, CDR1 SGHAT and CDR2 FQNNGV. The V and J ends lost 7 bases and 3 bases, in that order; junction bases with no gene match: 4. Here the CDR3 DNA reads TGTGCCAGCACCCTGACTAGCGGCTACGAGCAGTACTTC. This codes for CASTLTSGYEQYF.

The chain recombines TRBV11-2 with TRBJ2-3; TRBD2 agrees at 9 bases. CDR3 length: 17 amino acids. The germline gives CDR1 SGHAT, CDR2 FQNNGV. The J segment lost 4 bases and the V segment lost 3 bases, leaving 11 bases of the junction unmatched. The CDR3 DNA sequence: TGTGCCAGCAGCTTCAAAATAGCGGGAGCCCCACCAGATACGCAGTATTTT. The encoded protein is CASSFKIAGAPPDTQYF.

The rearrangement uses TRBV2 and TRBJ1-4; D unresolved. CDR1 is SNHLY, CDR2 FYNNEI, per germline. The length of the CDR3 is 14 residues. V lost 4 bases and J lost 5, with 11 bases in between. Written as DNA, the CDR3 is TGTGCCAGCAGTGTTAGGAGCCCGAATGAAAAACTGTTTTTT. As protein: CASSVRSPNEKLFF.

This chain connects TRBV27 to TRBJ2-7, with D possibly matching TRBD2 (5 bases). The CDR3 is 15 residues long. V shed 2 bases and J shed 3 bases, with 14 bases lying between them. Per germline, CDR1 MNHEY and CDR2 SMNVEV (reference sequence). Written as DNA, the CDR3 is TGTGCCAGCAGTTTACGCTCTAGTCGGGACTACGAGCAGTACTTC. Amino acids: CASSLRSSRDYEQYF.

V and J are TRBV4-1 and TRBJ1-1; D is possibly TRBD1 (5 bases). The V gene's germline CDR1 is MGHRA and CDR2 YSYEKL. The CDR3 runs 15 residues. V lost 5 bases and J 1 base, leaving 14 bases between the germline ends. The chain's CDR3 is CASSSPGGSNTEAFF. CDR3 DNA: TGCGCCAGCAGCTCCCCCGGGGGATCGAACACTGAAGCTTTCTTT.

This chain connects TRBV2 to TRBJ1-6, with D unresolved. The CDR3 loop spans 13 amino acids. Germline CDR1 SNHLY, CDR2 FYNNEI. V was trimmed by 5 bases and J by 8 bases, leaving 10 bases between them. CDR3 sequence (DNA): TGTGCCAGCAGTATATTCGCGGATTCACCCCTCCACTTT. Protein sequence: CASSIFADSPLHF. The whole variable domain, filled in from reference TRBV2 and TRBJ1-6, reads EPEVTQTPSHQVTQMGQEVILRCVPISNHLYFYWYRQILGQKVEFLVSFYNNEISEKSEIFDDQFSVERPDGSNFTLKIRSTKLEDSAMYFCASSIFADSPLHFGNGTRLTVT.

The V gene is TRBV10-3, the J gene TRBJ1-2; 9 nucleotides agree with TRBD1. V shed 3 bases and J 4 bases; nucleotides not matched to a gene: 9. CDR3 length: 16 residues. CDR1 ENHRY and CDR2 SYGVKD come from the germline V gene. CDR3 nucleotides: TGTGCCATCAGTGACCCTTACAGGGGGCGAAGCTATGGCTACACCTTC. It codes for CAISDPYRGRSYGYTF.

The genes are TRBV3-1 (or the pseudogene TRBV3-2) and TRBJ2-7; 10 bases agree with TRBD1. The length of the CDR3 is 16 residues. V gave up 4 bases and J gave up 4 bases; unmatched junction bases: 10. From germline, CDR1 is LGHDT and CDR2 YNNKEL (reference sequence). This chain's CDR3 is CASSPQGQGEKYEQYF. The CDR3 DNA sequence: TGTGCCAGCAGCCCGCAAGGACAGGGGGAAAAGTACGAGCAGTACTTC.

V and J are TRBV6-1 and TRBJ2-3, with D possibly matching TRBD1 (6 bases). The CDR3 totals 15 residues. The ends were cut back, 6 bases at V and 0 bases at J, with 13 bases in the middle. Germline CDR1 reads MNHNS; CDR2 reads SASEGT. The CDR3 is CASRDTGISTDTQYF. CDR3 nucleotides: TGTGCCAGCAGGGACACAGGGATAAGCACAGATACGCAGTATTTT.

This clone was seen only once. The chain links TRBV6-1 to TRBJ2-3; 11 nucleotides agree with TRBD2. CDR3 size: 17 residues. Trimming cost V 3 bases and J 4 bases; bases outside gene matches: 9. Germline CDR1 is MNHNS and CDR2 is SASEGT. The CDR3 loop reads CASSDYGTSGRADTQYF. DNA of the CDR3: TGTGCCAGCAGTGACTACGGGACTAGCGGTAGGGCAGATACGCAGTATTTT.

This clone was counted a single time. The V gene is TRBV27, the J gene TRBJ1-6; 8 bases align to TRBD1. Trimming cost V 1 base and J 0 bases; bases outside gene matches: 8. This CDR3 has 19 residues. Per germline, CDR1 MNHEY and CDR2 SMNVEV (reference sequence). CDR3 amino acids: CASSLFPGQESSYNSPLHF. The CDR3 DNA follows: TGTGCCAGCAGTTTATTCCCGGGACAGGAGAGCTCCTATAATTCACCCCTCCACTTT.

The CDR3 sequence: CASSPTLGELFF. DNA of the CDR3: TGCGCCAGCAGCCCGACACTCGGGGAGCTGTTTTTT. V gene TRBV4-1 combines with J gene TRBJ2-2, with D uncertain. Trimming left V 4 bases short and J 7 bases short, with 7 bases between. Germline V CDR1 and CDR2: MGHRA, YSYEKL. This CDR3 is built from 12 residues.

This clone was seen just once. The genes are TRBV6-5 and TRBJ1-5; 7 nucleotides match TRBD1. This CDR3 contains 14 residues. Trimming at V came to 6 bases and at J to 6 bases, leaving 8 bases not matched to a gene. Germline CDR1 MNHEY, CDR2 SVGAGI. CDR3 loop: CASSIQGRGQPQHF. CDR3 DNA: TGTGCCAGCAGCATACAGGGGAGAGGTCAGCCCCAGCATTTT.

This chain links TRBV7-8 with TRBJ1-2; maybe TRBD1 (5 bases). Germline V CDR1 and CDR2: SGHVS, FQNEAQ. The V end lost 5 bases, the J end lost 2 bases, and 18 bases lay between the germline ends. This CDR3 is built from 16 residues. The DNA of the CDR3 is TGTGCCAGCAGCGGCGGCGGGGCAGGGCTCAACTATGGCTACACCTTC. Amino acids: CASSGGGAGLNYGYTF.

The genes are TRBV10-3 and TRBJ2-7; TRBD1 might be the D (6 bases). Trimming cost V 3 bases and J 2 bases, with 14 bases left between them. The germline V gene encodes CDR1 ENHRY and CDR2 SYGVKD. The CDR3 covers 15 residues. The CDR3 DNA is TGTGCCATCAGTGACTACAGGGTTGCGACCTACGAGCAGTACTTC. Translated, it gives CAISDYRVATYEQYF.

The V and J genes are TRBV14 and TRBJ2-1; D might be TRBD2 (6 bases). Germline assignment: CDR1 SGHDN and CDR2 FVKESK. The CDR3 has 18 residues. V lost 1 base to trimming and J lost 3 bases, with 19 bases between them. In DNA form, the CDR3 reads TGTGCCAGCAGCCAAGTGGGCCGGGGGTTTCTCATCTACAATGAGCAGTTCTTC. It specifies CASSQVGRGFLIYNEQFF.

The V and J genes are TRBV9 and TRBJ2-1; D possibly corresponds to TRBD2 (6 bases). The CDR3 consists of 19 residues. Germline assignment: CDR1 SGDLS and CDR2 YYNGEE. V gave up 4 bases and J gave up 3 bases, with 26 bases separating them. CDR3 in amino acids: CASSLDSRIGRGFYNEQFF. The CDR3 nucleotides are TGTGCCAGCAGCCTGGACTCTCGGATCGGGAGAGGATTCTACAATGAGCAGTTCTTC.

The chain recombines TRBV28 with TRBJ2-1, with TRBD2 identical over 9 bases. This CDR3 comprises 15 residues. V shed 6 bases and J 7 bases; nucleotides not matched to a gene: 10. Germline V gene data show CDR1 as MDHEN and CDR2 as SYDVKM. CDR3 sequence reads: CASSSPGLAKNEQFF. CDR3 DNA sequence: TGTGCCAGCAGCTCCCCGGGACTAGCAAAGAATGAGCAGTTCTTC.

The chain has TRBV5-1 and TRBJ2-1; 10 nucleotides agree with TRBD2. Germline values: CDR1 SGHRS, CDR2 YFSETQ. V shed 2 bases, J shed 5 bases, and the junction held 7 bases outside the gene matches. The CDR3 runs to 16 residues. CDR3 residues: CASSFSSGLANNEQFF. CDR3 bases: TGCGCCAGCAGCTTTTCTTCGGGACTAGCGAACAATGAGCAGTTCTTC.

The chain is built from TRBV5-8 and TRBJ2-3, with D uncertain. This CDR3 has 14 residues. Germline V CDR1 and CDR2: SGHTS, YDEGEE. V was shortened by 0 bases and J by 2 bases, with 7 bases between the two germline ends. CDR3 DNA: TGTGCCAGCAGCTTGGATATCTACACAGATACGCAGTATTTT. It codes for CASSLDIYTDTQYF.